This entry lists 23 T cell receptor beta chains sequenced from one sample in a study of cytomegalovirus exposure and HLA in healthy donors. PCR was performed using 60 Vbeta and 13 Jbeta primers. Assay used: immunoSEQ multiplex PCR; TCRdb lists only in-frame clones, some missing. The data contain fewer than 200,000 clones, around 76% of them singletons. Input material: PBMCs. The origin of the receptors is a man aged 55 to 70 in good health and CMV-seronegative.

This clone has a handful of counts. The chain carries TRBV15 and TRBJ2-7; 7 nucleotides line up with TRBD2. V shed 3 bases, J shed 2 bases, and the junction held 4 bases outside the gene matches. The CDR3 contains 14 residues. CDR1 is LNHNV and CDR2 is YYDKDF in the germline V gene (reference sequence). In DNA, the CDR3 is TGTGCCACCAGCAGTTTCCGGGAGGCCTACGAGCAGTACTTC. The encoded protein is CATSSFREAYEQYF.

The gene calls are TRBV30 and TRBJ1-1; TRBD1 is a possible D gene (5 bases). The CDR3 sequence is 15 residues long. V was trimmed by 0 bases and J by 1 base, leaving 12 bases between them. CDR1 and CDR2 from the germline V gene are GTSNPN and SVGIG (reference sequence). CDR3 DNA sequence: TGTGCCTGGAGTGTTATTAGACAGAAGAACACTGAAGCTTTCTTT. Translating gives CAWSVIRQKNTEAFF.

This clone came up once. The chain recombines TRBV4-3 with TRBJ2-2; 7 bases map to TRBD1. The CDR3 is 16 residues long. After removal of 0 bases from V and 3 bases from J, the junction contained 4 bases not matched to a gene. Germline V gives CDR1 LGHNA, CDR2 YSLEER. The CDR3 DNA reads as TGCGCCAGCAGCCAAGATCCGCAGGGGGACACCGGGGAGCTGTTTTTT. As protein: CASSQDPQGDTGELFF.

The chain employs TRBV18 and TRBJ2-7; D is undetermined. The CDR3 sequence is 14 residues long. V was shortened by 0 bases and J by 4 bases, with 10 bases between the two germline ends. Germline V gene data show CDR1 as KGHSH and CDR2 as LQKENI. The CDR3 DNA reads TGTGCCAGCTCACCACCGGCCGGCGGTTACGAGCAGTACTTC. Its protein is CASSPPAGGYEQYF.

The chain links TRBV30 to TRBJ2-3; D gene uncertain. Trimming removed 4 bases at V and 4 bases at J, with 18 bases between. CDR1 and CDR2 (germline): GTSNPN, SVGIG (reference sequence). CDR3 length equals 15 residues. CDR3 sequence reads: CAWTGMLNPSDTQYF. DNA for the CDR3: TGTGCCTGGACAGGAATGCTCAACCCCTCAGATACGCAGTATTTT.

This clone was observed once. The rearrangement uses TRBV11-2 and TRBJ2-5; 10 bases align to TRBD1. The V and J ends lost 3 bases and 5 bases, in that order; junction bases with no gene match: 3. This CDR3 has 14 residues. CDR1 is SGHAT, CDR2 FQNNGV, per germline. The CDR3 DNA is TGTGCCAGCAGCTTGGGACAGGGGAGGGAGACCCAGTACTTC. The encoded protein is CASSLGQGRETQYF.

This rearrangement joins TRBV19 to TRBJ1-3, with D perhaps matching TRBD1 (5 bases). CDR1 and CDR2 (germline): LNHDA, SQIVND (reference sequence). This CDR3 spans 15 amino acids. The V gene lost 4 bases and the J gene lost 2 bases, with 12 bases spanning the gap. The CDR3 is CASSTTGGAGNTIYF. The DNA of the CDR3 is TGTGCCAGTAGTACTACAGGAGGGGCTGGAAACACCATATATTTT.

This clone was detected only once. This rearrangement joins TRBV10-3 to TRBJ1-4, with D perhaps TRBD1 (6 bases). CDR1 and CDR2 (germline): ENHRY, SYGVKD. Deletions cut 10 bases from V and 1 base from J, with 13 bases between. The length of the CDR3 is 14 residues. The CDR3 loop reads CASATDRTNEKLFF. The CDR3 DNA follows: TGTGCCAGCGCGACGGACAGAACTAATGAAAAACTGTTTTTT.

This chain joins TRBV5-1 and TRBJ2-3, with 9 bases lining up with TRBD1. The CDR3 has 17 amino acids. The ends lost 4 bases at V and 0 bases at J; junction bases unmatched: 9. Germline lookup yields CDR1 SGHRS and CDR2 YFSETQ. CDR3 bases: TGCGCCAGCAGCCCACACGGGACAGGGTCTAGCACAGATACGCAGTATTTT. Translating it yields CASSPHGTGSSTDTQYF.

The V gene is TRBV18, the J gene TRBJ2-7; TRBD1 agrees at 7 bases. Germline V gives CDR1 KGHSH, CDR2 LQKENI. After removal of 3 bases from V and 8 bases from J, the junction contained 10 bases not matched to a gene. The CDR3 spans 14 residues. The CDR3 bases are TGTGCCAGCTCACCCCGGGACAGAGTTACGAAGCAGTACTTC. Translating it yields CASSPRDRVTKQYF.

The chain joins TRBV30 to TRBJ1-1, with a possible D match to TRBD1 (6 bases). The CDR3 length is 12 residues. The ends were cut back, 3 bases at V and 4 bases at J, with 9 bases in the middle. From germline, CDR1 is GTSNPN and CDR2 SVGIG (reference sequence). The CDR3 coding sequence is TGTGCCTGGAGAAGGGGGAGCACTGAAGCTTTCTTT. It translates to CAWRRGSTEAFF.

The chain uses TRBV2 and TRBJ2-5, with 7 bases identical to TRBD2. CDR1 is SNHLY, CDR2 FYNNEI, per germline. The V and J ends lost 5 bases and 1 base, in that order; junction bases with no gene match: 4. This CDR3 region has 14 residues. The CDR3 here is CASSPSGAQETQYF. For the CDR3, the DNA is TGTGCCAGCAGTCCGAGCGGGGCCCAAGAGACCCAGTACTTC. Based on the CDR3 plus reference TRBV2 and TRBJ2-5, the full variable domain is EPEVTQTPSHQVTQMGQEVILRCVPISNHLYFYWYRQILGQKVEFLVSFYNNEISEKSEIFDDQFSVERPDGSNFTLKIRSTKLEDSAMYFCASSPSGAQETQYFGPGTRLLVL.

V is TRBV19 and J is TRBJ1-1, with D perhaps TRBD1 (5 bases). CDR1 and CDR2 (germline): LNHDA, SQIVND (reference sequence). Trimming took 3 bases from V and 6 from J, leaving 20 bases between them. The CDR3 is 16 amino acids. The CDR3 nucleotides read TGTGCCAGTAGTATTAGTCTTGGGGGGACGTTTGCTGAAGCTTTCTTT. The encoded protein is CASSISLGGTFAEAFF.

The rearrangement links TRBV7-9 to TRBJ1-6, with unresolved D. Germline loops: CDR1 SEHNR, CDR2 FQNEAQ (reference sequence). Trimming cost V 5 bases and J 7 bases, with 15 bases left between them. The CDR3 is 15 amino acids. CDR3 DNA sequence: TGTGCCAGCAGCAGCCTAGGAGGAGGAAATTCACCCCTCCACTTT. Its protein is CASSSLGGGNSPLHF.

This clone was observed a handful of times. This chain joins TRBV7-8 and TRBJ2-1; D may be TRBD2 (7 bases). CDR1 is SGHVS and CDR2 is FQNEAQ in the germline V gene. Trimming removed 5 bases at V and 10 bases at J, with 21 bases between. CDR3 size: 15 residues. The CDR3 DNA reads TGTGCCAGCAGCCCCCGGAGGGGGGGGCTAAGCGAGCAGTTCTTC. This codes for CASSPRRGGLSEQFF.

The chain uses TRBV19 and TRBJ1-1; D is unclear. The CDR3 is made up of 13 amino acids. The V end lost 3 bases, the J end lost 3 bases, and 8 bases lay between the germline ends. Germline V lookup: CDR1 LNHDA, CDR2 SQIVND (reference sequence). The CDR3 loop is CASSIGEDTEAFF. The CDR3 nucleotides read TGTGCCAGTAGTATCGGGGAGGACACTGAAGCTTTCTTT.

The chain carries TRBV2 and TRBJ1-6, with D tentatively TRBD1 (5 bases). The V end lost 4 bases, the J end lost 8 bases, and 9 bases lay between the germline ends. This CDR3 is 13 amino acids long. Germline CDR1 reads SNHLY; CDR2 reads FYNNEI. The CDR3 bases are TGTGCCAGCAGTGTCCAGGGTCATTCACCCCTCCACTTT. Translation gives CASSVQGHSPLHF.

The chain has TRBV5-4 and TRBJ2-1, with 10 bases matching TRBD2. The CDR3 loop spans 15 amino acids. V was clipped by 5 bases and J by 2 bases; unmatched bases: 4. Germline V gene lookup returns CDR1 SGHNT and CDR2 YYREEE (reference sequence). Here the CDR3 reads CASREGTSAYNEQFF. The CDR3 DNA sequence: TGTGCCAGCAGAGAAGGGACTAGCGCCTACAATGAGCAGTTCTTC. Supplemented by reference TRBV5-4 and TRBJ2-1, the full variable domain reads ETGVTQSPTHLIKTRGQQVTLRCSSQSGHNTVSWYQQALGQGPQFIFQYYREEENGRGNFPPRFSGLQFPNYSSELNVNALELDDSALYLCASREGTSAYNEQFFGPGTRLTVL.

The rearrangement uses TRBV6-1 and TRBJ2-7; TRBD1 aligns across 10 bases. The CDR3 extends over 14 amino acids. V lost 1 base and J lost 4; bases outside the gene matches: 1. Germline V gene lookup returns CDR1 MNHNS and CDR2 SASEGT. The CDR3 is CASSEGGQGYEQYF. DNA of the CDR3: TGTGCCAGCAGTGAAGGGGGACAGGGGTACGAGCAGTACTTC.

CDR3 sequence reads: CASGLARPNSYGYTF. As DNA, the CDR3 is TGTGCTAGTGGTCTCGCACGGCCCAACAGCTATGGCTACACCTTC. The rearrangement joins TRBV12-5 to TRBJ1-2, with unresolved D. Germline CDR1 is LGHNT and CDR2 is FRNRAP. Trimming removed 5 bases from V and 4 bases from J, with 17 bases in between. The CDR3 runs to 15 residues.

This CDR3 is CASSQYTGTGGAGEAFF. The CDR3 coding sequence is TGTGCCAGCAGCCAATATACCGGGACAGGGGGCGCCGGTGAAGCTTTCTTT. The chain uses TRBV14 and TRBJ1-1; 12 nucleotides align to TRBD1. Germline V lookup: CDR1 SGHDN, CDR2 FVKESK. The V gene end was trimmed by 2 bases and the J gene end by 7 bases; junction bases not matched to a gene: 11. The CDR3 is made up of 17 amino acids. The whole variable domain, remainder taken from reference TRBV14 and TRBJ1-1, is EAGVTQFPSHSVIEKGQTVTLRCDPISGHDNLYWYRRVMGKEIKFLLHFVKESKQDESGMPNNRFLAERTGGTYSTLKVQPAELEDSGVYFCASSQYTGTGGAGEAFFGQGTRLTVV.

This clone turned up a few times. CDR3 DNA: TGTGCCAGCAGCTTGGAGGCAGACAGAGGTGATTCACCCCTCCACTTT. Protein: CASSLEADRGDSPLHF. The chain uses TRBV5-4 and TRBJ1-6; maybe TRBD1 (5 bases). This CDR3 region has 16 residues. Germline V gene lookup returns CDR1 SGHNT and CDR2 YYREEE (reference sequence). Trimming left V 0 bases short and J 8 bases short, with 15 bases between.

The CDR3 is CASSQGADSRQYF. For the CDR3, the DNA is TGCGCCAGCAGCCAAGGGGCGGACTCTCGGCAGTACTTC. The chain combines TRBV4-3 with TRBJ2-7, with D maybe TRBD2 (5 bases). V was clipped by 1 base and J by 9 bases, with 13 bases between them. This CDR3 has 13 residues. Germline V gives CDR1 LGHNA, CDR2 YSLEER.